The following is a T cell receptor (beta chain) sequence with its context. The data were obtained in a study of technical replicates of blood from several donors. TCRdb's table, derived via immunoSEQ multiplex PCR, lists solely in-frame clones and lacks some. The table records about 80,000 clones, over 95% of them present only once. Sequencing was done on a sample of T cells isolated from PBMCs. The source is a human donor in good health.

CDR3 nucleotides: TGTGCCAGCAGGGGCTTCTACACCGGGGAGCTGTTTTTT. This gives the protein CASRGFYTGELFF. V and J are TRBV5-4 and TRBJ2-2, with no clear D. This CDR3 comprises 13 residues. Germline V CDR1 and CDR2: SGHNT, YYREEE (reference sequence). Between the trimmed V and J ends, which lost 5 bases and 3 bases, there was a span of 8 bases.